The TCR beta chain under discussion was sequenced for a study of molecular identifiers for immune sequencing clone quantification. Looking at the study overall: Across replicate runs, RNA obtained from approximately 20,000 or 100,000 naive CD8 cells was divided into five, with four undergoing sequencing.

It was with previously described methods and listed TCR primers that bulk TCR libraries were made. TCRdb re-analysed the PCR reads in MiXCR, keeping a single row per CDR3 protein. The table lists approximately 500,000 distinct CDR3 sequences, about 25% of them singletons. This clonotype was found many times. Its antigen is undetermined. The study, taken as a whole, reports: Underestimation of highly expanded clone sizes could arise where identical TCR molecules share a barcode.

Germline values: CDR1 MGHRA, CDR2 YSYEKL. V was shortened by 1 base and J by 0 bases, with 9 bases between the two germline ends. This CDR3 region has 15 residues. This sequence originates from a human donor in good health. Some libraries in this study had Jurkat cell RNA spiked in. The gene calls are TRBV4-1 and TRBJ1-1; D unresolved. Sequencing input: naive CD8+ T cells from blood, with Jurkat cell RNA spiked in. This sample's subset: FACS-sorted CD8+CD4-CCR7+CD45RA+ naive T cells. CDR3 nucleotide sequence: TGCGCCAGCAGCCAAGCCCCAGGCATGAACACTGAAGCTTTCTTT. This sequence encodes CASSQAPGMNTEAFF.